The 13 T cell receptor beta chains in this list originate from one sample, sequenced in a study of spatial heterogeneity in lung cancer (dated by TCRdb to the late 2010s). This sample's time point label indicates: sample taken at primary tumor resection. For these receptors, no antigen is known. Overall results and qualifications from the work: The number of expanded intratumoral alpha and beta TCRs correlated with the tumor nonsynonymous mutation count.

Libraries were made using 5' RACE. Sequencing used a NextSeq 500. TCRdb reprocessed the public reads (quality trimming at Q25 with fastp, clone calling with MiXCR) and kept in-frame beta chains. Under each unique CDR3 protein, matching rows form one entry showing the most common genes and DNA. For this sample the table gives 12,000 or so distinct CDR3 sequences, of which 4.5% to 5.5% were detected only once. Under 30% of the sample rests with the top ten. The source material was lung tumor tissue, sampled at surgery. Every receptor here comes from a male donor with early-stage non-small cell lung cancer.

By share, this clonotype ranks as medium-sized. For a library built for alpha chains, this beta chain is a stray read; little rests on its size. The CDR3 is CASSMTGDQETQYF. The CDR3 DNA follows: TGTGCCAGCAGTATGACAGGAGACCAAGAGACCCAGTACTTC. This chain connects TRBV28 to TRBJ2-5, with D maybe TRBD1 (6 bases). This CDR3 has 14 residues. Trimming stripped 5 bases from V and 0 bases from J, with 10 bases between. The germline CDR1 and CDR2 sequences are MDHEN and SYDVKM.

This clonotype was seen at least ten times. Little can be read into the size of this beta chain, an off-target read in a library designed for alpha chains. V is TRBV5-1 and J is TRBJ1-2; 11 positions match TRBD1. The CDR3 extends over 13 amino acids. Germline values: CDR1 SGHRS, CDR2 YFSETQ. With 2 bases clipped from V and 8 bases from J, the junction kept 2 bases outside the gene matches. The CDR3 here is CASSFGQGAGYTF. The CDR3 DNA reads TGCGCCAGCAGCTTCGGACAGGGGGCAGGCTACACCTTC. Supplemented by reference TRBV5-1 and TRBJ1-2, the full variable domain reads KAGVTQTPRYLIKTRGQQVTLSCSPISGHRSVSWYQQTPGQGLQFLFEYFSETQRNKGNFPGRFSGRQFSNSRSEMNVSTLELGDSALYLCASSFGQGAGYTFGSGTRLTVV.

The sample holds many counts of this clonotype. This beta chain is off target for a library built for alpha chains, so its abundance means little. This sequence joins TRBV6-2 or TRBV6-3 and TRBJ2-7, with D tentatively TRBD1 or TRBD2 (6 bases each). V was shortened by 10 bases and J by 8 bases, with 27 bases between the two germline ends. The CDR3 consists of 15 residues. Looked up from germline, CDR1 is MNHEY and CDR2 is SVGEGT. CDR3 in DNA: TGTGCCACCAGCCCCGCGGGGACACCCACCTGGAAGCAGTACTTC. Encoded protein: CATSPAGTPTWKQYF.

In this sample, this clonotype turned up many times. A library made for alpha chains picked up this beta chain off target, so its size means little. The chain couples TRBV7-2 to TRBJ2-1; 7 bases line up with TRBD1. The junction had 9 bases not matched to a gene; V was cut back by 10 bases and J by 6 bases. Germline V CDR1 and CDR2: SGHTA, FQGNSA. The CDR3 consists of 13 residues. CDR3 DNA sequence: TGTGCCACCACCGTACAGGGGAGCAATGAGCAGTTCTTC. Its protein is CATTVQGSNEQFF.

This clonotype was seen repeatedly, ten times or more. This beta chain came through as a stray read in a library set up for alpha chains, and its size says little. The rearrangement uses TRBV28 and TRBJ1-2; 10 nucleotides agree with TRBD1. CDR1 and CDR2 (germline): MDHEN, SYDVKM. The CDR3 is made up of 15 amino acids. The V gene end was trimmed by 8 bases and the J gene end by 7 bases; junction bases not matched to a gene: 13. CDR3: CASDPLSDRGSGYTF. The CDR3 coding sequence is TGTGCCAGCGACCCGCTCTCGGACAGGGGGTCTGGCTACACCTTC.

This clonotype was seen more than once but under ten times. This beta chain was picked up by a library intended for alpha chains and is off target, so its count carries little meaning. The chain links TRBV19 to TRBJ2-7, with 10 bases matching TRBD1. V lost 5 bases to trimming and J lost 0 bases; unmatched junction nucleotides: 4. CDR3 length equals 15 residues. The germline V gene has CDR1 LNHDA and CDR2 SQIVND (reference sequence). CDR3 coding DNA: TGTGCCAGTAGTCTCCGGACAGGGGGCTCCTACGAGCAGTACTTC. Translation: CASSLRTGGSYEQYF.

On this clonotype itself: Found in a library prepared for alpha chains, this beta chain is an off-target read, and its abundance has little meaning. This chain joins TRBV27 and TRBJ2-2; 8 bases map to TRBD2. The CDR3 consists of 16 residues. With V trimmed by 1 base and J by 0 bases, 1 base remained unmatched. Germline V CDR1 and CDR2: MNHEY, SMNVEV (reference sequence). In DNA form, the CDR3 reads TGTGCCAGCAGTTTATTACTAGCGGCGAACACCGGGGAGCTGTTTTTT. It encodes CASSLLLAANTGELFF.

This clonotype is deemed medium-sized. This beta chain was picked up by a library intended for alpha chains and is off target, so its count carries little meaning. The chain uses TRBV6-2 or TRBV6-3 and TRBJ1-5; 8 bases map to TRBD1. Germline trimming cut 0 bases from V and 6 bases from J; bases unmatched to any gene: 10. CDR3 length: 17 amino acids. Germline V gives CDR1 MNHEY, CDR2 SVGEGT. The CDR3, as DNA: TGTGCCAGCAGTTACTCGAGTAGGACAGGGACGATTCAGCCCCAGCATTTT. Translating gives CASSYSSRTGTIQPQHF.

This clonotype was detected ten times or more. In a library made to pick up alpha chains, this beta chain is a stray read with a size that means little. The rearrangement joins TRBV5-1 to TRBJ2-7; 7 bases agree with TRBD1. From germline, CDR1 is SGHRS and CDR2 YFSETQ. The CDR3 extends over 13 amino acids. J gave up 5 bases and V 4 bases, and 6 bases lay outside the gene matches. This CDR3 is CASSPGTEDEQYF. The CDR3, as DNA: TGCGCCAGCAGCCCGGGGACAGAGGACGAGCAGTACTTC.

In its sample, this clonotype was seen many times. This beta chain came through as a stray read in a library set up for alpha chains, and its size says little. The rearrangement joins TRBV6-5 to TRBJ1-6, with no clear D. Germline CDR1 reads MNHEY; CDR2 reads SVGAGI. This CDR3 spans 16 amino acids. The V end lost 2 bases, the J end lost 6 bases, and 14 bases lay between the germline ends. The CDR3 DNA sequence: TGTGCCAGCAGTTACGCCCCGGCCCCGGGTAATTCACCCCTCCACTTT. Protein product: CASSYAPAPGNSPLHF.

This clonotype showed up many times. This beta chain was picked up by a library intended for alpha chains and is off target, so its count carries little meaning. This chain connects TRBV6-2 or TRBV6-3 to TRBJ1-2, with 8 positions matching TRBD1. Germline V gene sequence: CDR1 MNHEY, CDR2 SVGEGT. The CDR3 spans 14 residues. Unmatched junction bases numbered 6, after V lost 5 bases and J lost 4 bases. The CDR3 region is CASSLAGQAYGYTF. DNA for the CDR3: TGTGCCAGCAGTCTTGCGGGACAGGCCTATGGCTACACCTTC.

This clonotype has a count of ten or more. The size of this beta chain means little, since it is a stray read in a library made for alpha chains. V is TRBV10-1 and J is TRBJ1-1, with D unresolved. CDR1 WNHNN and CDR2 SYGVQD come from the germline V gene (reference sequence). This CDR3 comprises 13 residues. With 2 bases removed from V and 2 bases from J, the gap between germline ends came to 6 bases. For the CDR3, the DNA is TGCGCCAGCAGTGAGGGCACCAACACTGAAGCTTTCTTT. It is translated as CASSEGTNTEAFF.

This clonotype was recorded at least ten times. With the library built for alpha chains, this beta chain is off target and its frequency is not meaningful. The chain recombines TRBV3-1 with TRBJ2-1, with 11 bases aligning to TRBD2. CDR1 and CDR2 (germline): LGHDT, YNNKEL (reference sequence). CDR3 length equals 15 residues. Trimming removed 4 bases from V and 5 bases from J; junction bases left unmatched: 4. DNA for the CDR3: TGTGCCAGCAGCCCCCGACTAGCGGGGAACAATGAGCAGTTCTTC. Residues: CASSPRLAGNNEQFF.